These 5 T cell receptor beta chains originate from one sample sequenced in a study of T cell repertoires in ileal Crohn's disease. Method: immunoSEQ multiplex PCR; TCRdb's copy keeps in-frame clones and lacks some. The data hold thousands of clones, with 65% to 80% observed a single time. The sample consisted of ileal tissue. The receptors come from an adult with Crohn's disease.

This chain uses TRBV5-6 with TRBJ2-3; possibly TRBD2 for D (6 bases). The CDR3 spans 15 residues. Trimming shortened V by 0 bases and J by 4 bases, and 12 bases separated the two germline ends. Germline V lookup: CDR1 SGHDT, CDR2 YYEEEE. The CDR3 DNA follows: TGTGCCAGCAGCTTGGATGCGGGGTGGGCAGATACGCAGTATTTT. Translated: CASSLDAGWADTQYF.

The chain employs TRBV29-1 and TRBJ1-1; TRBD1 matches at 8 bases. Germline values: CDR1 SQVTM, CDR2 ANQGSEA. V lost 7 bases, J lost 8 bases, and 3 bases stayed unmatched. This CDR3 spans 10 amino acids. CDR3 nucleotide sequence: TGCAGCGCGACAGGGGAGGAAGCTTTCTTT. Amino acids: CSATGEEAFF. Full variable domain (missing parts from reference TRBV29-1 and TRBJ1-1): SAVISQKPSRDICQRGTSLTIQCQVDSQVTMMFWYRQQPGQSLTLIATANQGSEATYESGFVIDKFPISRPNLTFSTLTVSNMSPEDSSIYLCSATGEEAFFGQGTRLTVV.

This chain uses TRBV30 with TRBJ2-1; 13 bases map to TRBD2. Trimming at V came to 3 bases and at J to 10 bases, leaving 6 bases not matched to a gene. This CDR3 spans 14 amino acids. Germline CDR1 and CDR2: GTSNPN and SVGIG (reference sequence). CDR3 residues: CAWSAGLAGSEQFF. The CDR3, as DNA: TGTGCCTGGAGCGCGGGACTAGCGGGGAGCGAGCAGTTCTTC.

The genes are TRBV19 and TRBJ1-2; D gene uncertain. The CDR3 is made up of 13 amino acids. Between the trimmed V and J ends, which lost 2 bases and 6 bases, there was a span of 10 bases. Germline V lookup: CDR1 LNHDA, CDR2 SQIVND (reference sequence). The CDR3 nucleotides are TGTGCCAGTAGTATAACAGCAGTAAATGGCTACACCTTC. The encoded protein is CASSITAVNGYTF. Supplemented by reference TRBV19 and TRBJ1-2, the full variable domain reads DGGITQSPKYLFRKEGQNVTLSCEQNLNHDAMYWYRQDPGQGLRLIYYSQIVNDFQKGDIAEGYSVSREKKESFPLTVTSAQKNPTAFYLCASSITAVNGYTFGSGTRLTVV.

The gene calls are TRBV5-6 and TRBJ2-1; D possibly corresponds to TRBD2 (5 bases). Per germline, CDR1 SGHDT and CDR2 YYEEEE. V gave up 0 bases and J gave up 8 bases, with 24 bases separating them. This CDR3 contains 18 residues. The CDR3 region has the DNA TGTGCCAGCAGCTTGGGAGGAACTAGTCTTAGTTTTCGGCATGAGCAGTTCTTC. It yields the protein CASSLGGTSLSFRHEQFF.